A selection of T cell receptor beta chains follows, all from one sample in a study of T cells in Graves' hyperthyroidism and ophthalmopathy. TCRdb processed the multiplex PCR reads anew with MiXCR; each CDR3 protein has one entry. The repertoire includes hundreds of thousands of distinct CDR3 sequences, 11% to 15% of them detected once, and approximately 10% sits in the top ten. Sequencing was performed on blood. These receptors came from a woman under 30 with Graves' hyperthyroidism. The CDR3 runs from the conserved cysteine through the conserved F or W. Each record gives: J gene, D gene, V gene, clone size, CDR3 protein, CDR3 DNA. A D gene is named only where the DNA matches it firmly. Clone size, where shown, is once, few, many, or a class for clones that have expanded.

j_call: TRBJ2-3; d_call: TRBD1; v_call: TRBV9; clone_size: few; cdr3_aa: CASSVGGQGAPTREQYF; cdr3_nt: TGTGCCAGCAGCGTAGGCGGACAGGGGGCCCCCACCCGGGAGCAGTATTTT
j_call: TRBJ2-7; d_call: TRBD1; v_call: TRBV2; clone_size: many; cdr3_aa: CASSNRDRGPYEQYF; cdr3_nt: TGTGCCAGCAGTAACCGGGACAGGGGTCCCTACGAGCAGTACTTC
j_call: TRBJ1-1; d_call: .; v_call: TRBV11-3; clone_size: many; cdr3_aa: CASSDRVRNTEAFF; cdr3_nt: TGTGCCAGCAGCGATAGAGTGAGGAACACTGAAGCTTTCTTT
j_call: TRBJ2-2; d_call: TRBD2; v_call: TRBV18; clone_size: .; cdr3_aa: CASSPALAGPANTGELFF; cdr3_nt: TGTGCCAGCTCACCTGCTCTAGCGGGCCCCGCGAACACCGGGGAGCTGTTTTTT
j_call: TRBJ2-2; d_call: TRBD2; v_call: TRBV20-1; clone_size: .; cdr3_aa: CSGGGSRTGELFF; cdr3_nt: TGCAGTGGGGGGGGGTCGAGAACCGGGGAGCTGTTTTTT
j_call: TRBJ2-5; d_call: .; v_call: TRBV18; clone_size: many; cdr3_aa: CASSPELHEETQYF; cdr3_nt: TGTGCCAGCTCACCGGAACTACACGAAGAGACCCAGTACTTC
j_call: TRBJ1-1; d_call: .; v_call: TRBV28; clone_size: many; cdr3_aa: CASSLGGPPDTEAFF; cdr3_nt: TGTGCCAGCAGTTTAGGAGGGCCTCCAGACACTGAAGCTTTCTTT
j_call: TRBJ1-1; d_call: .; v_call: TRBV20-1; clone_size: many; cdr3_aa: CSARDSSGSTEAFF; cdr3_nt: TGCAGTGCTAGAGACAGTTCGGGAAGCACTGAAGCTTTCTTT
j_call: TRBJ2-3; d_call: .; v_call: TRBV9; clone_size: many; cdr3_aa: CASSVAPTDTQYF; cdr3_nt: TGTGCCAGCAGCGTAGCTCCGACAGATACGCAGTATTTT
j_call: TRBJ2-4; d_call: .; v_call: TRBV5-4; clone_size: .; cdr3_aa: CASSHGQSSKNIQYF; cdr3_nt: TGTGCCAGCAGCCACGGACAGTCCTCCAAAAACATTCAGTACTTC
j_call: TRBJ2-1; d_call: TRBD2; v_call: TRBV11-2; clone_size: many; cdr3_aa: CASSGGLAPGSYNEQFF; cdr3_nt: TGTGCCAGCAGCGGTGGACTAGCTCCCGGATCCTACAATGAGCAGTTCTTC
j_call: TRBJ2-5; d_call: .; v_call: TRBV4-2; clone_size: .; cdr3_aa: CASSRGGLLETQYF; cdr3_nt: TGTGCCAGCAGCCGAGGTGGACTCCTCGAGACCCAGTACTTC
j_call: TRBJ1-6; d_call: .; v_call: TRBV19; clone_size: few; cdr3_aa: CASSPQGVGTLHF; cdr3_nt: TGTGCCAGTAGTCCACAGGGAGTGGGGACCCTCCACTTT
j_call: TRBJ2-5; d_call: TRBD1; v_call: TRBV28; clone_size: many; cdr3_aa: CASSWANRGLETQYF; cdr3_nt: TGTGCCAGCAGTTGGGCTAACAGGGGGCTAGAGACCCAGTACTTC
j_call: TRBJ2-7; d_call: .; v_call: TRBV28; clone_size: many; cdr3_aa: CASSPGQYEQYF; cdr3_nt: TGTGCCAGCAGTCCCGGGCAGTACGAGCAGTACTTC
j_call: TRBJ2-1; d_call: .; v_call: TRBV11-3; clone_size: many; cdr3_aa: CASSLTDRTYEQFF; cdr3_nt: TGTGCCAGCAGCTTAACGGACCGGACATATGAGCAGTTCTTC
j_call: TRBJ2-1; d_call: TRBD2; v_call: TRBV4-2; clone_size: .; cdr3_aa: CASSQGVSGGYNEQFF; cdr3_nt: TGTGCCAGCAGCCAAGGTGTGAGCGGGGGGTACAATGAGCAGTTCTTC
j_call: TRBJ2-2; d_call: TRBD2; v_call: TRBV18; clone_size: many; cdr3_aa: CASSLNELAGNTGELFF; cdr3_nt: TGTGCCAGCTCACTCAATGAGCTAGCGGGGAACACCGGGGAGCTGTTTTTT
j_call: TRBJ2-5; d_call: .; v_call: TRBV6-1; clone_size: few; cdr3_aa: CASSYHRQSRETQYF; cdr3_nt: TGTGCCAGCAGTTACCACAGACAGTCGCGGGAGACCCAGTACTTC
j_call: TRBJ2-1; d_call: .; v_call: TRBV28; clone_size: few; cdr3_aa: CAAEGEFHNEQFF; cdr3_nt: TGTGCCGCCGAAGGGGAATTTCACAATGAGCAGTTCTTC
j_call: TRBJ1-2; d_call: .; v_call: TRBV28; clone_size: many; cdr3_aa: CASRRVSLHGYTF; cdr3_nt: TGTGCCAGTAGAAGGGTTTCGCTCCATGGCTACACCTTC
j_call: TRBJ1-1; d_call: TRBD1; v_call: TRBV9; clone_size: many; cdr3_aa: CASSATGQGDTEAFF; cdr3_nt: TGTGCCAGCAGCGCTACCGGACAGGGCGACACTGAAGCTTTCTTT
j_call: TRBJ2-1; d_call: .; v_call: TRBV7-9; clone_size: .; cdr3_aa: CVSSSGSRASWANNEQFF; cdr3_nt: TGTGTCAGCAGCTCAGGTAGCCGCGCATCTTGGGCCAACAATGAGCAGTTCTTC
j_call: TRBJ2-2; d_call: .; v_call: TRBV6-1; clone_size: many; cdr3_aa: CASSYSAKYTGELFF; cdr3_nt: TGTGCCAGCAGTTACTCCGCAAAGTACACCGGGGAGCTGTTTTTT
j_call: TRBJ2-1; d_call: .; v_call: TRBV11-2; clone_size: many; cdr3_aa: CASSTRWEVRNEQFF; cdr3_nt: TGTGCCAGCAGCACAAGGTGGGAGGTTCGCAATGAGCAGTTCTTC
j_call: TRBJ1-1; d_call: .; v_call: TRBV4-1; clone_size: .; cdr3_aa: CASSLPQGHSAFF; cdr3_nt: TGCGCCAGCAGCCTGCCGCAGGGGCACTCAGCTTTCTTT
j_call: TRBJ2-7; d_call: TRBD2; v_call: TRBV29-1; clone_size: few; cdr3_aa: CSVPGTSGSMGGYEQYF; cdr3_nt: TGCAGCGTTCCCGGGACTAGCGGGAGTATGGGTGGGTACGAGCAGTACTTC
j_call: TRBJ2-2; d_call: .; v_call: TRBV6-5; clone_size: many; cdr3_aa: CASSYSGGSNTGELFF; cdr3_nt: TGTGCCAGCAGTTACTCTGGTGGGTCGAACACCGGGGAGCTGTTTTTT
j_call: TRBJ2-7; d_call: TRBD1; v_call: TRBV29-1; clone_size: .; cdr3_aa: CSVEGGQGQSEQYF; cdr3_nt: TGCAGCGTTGAAGGGGGACAGGGTCAGTCCGAGCAGTACTTC